This T cell receptor beta chain was sequenced during a study of blood T cells in healthy people across ages. CDR1 and CDR2 from the germline V gene are SNHLY and FYNNEI. The CDR3 covers 11 residues. V lost 2 bases and J 8 bases, leaving 6 bases between the germline ends. Through a sample-barcoded 5' primer and a J-beta primer mix, a second PCR was run for roughly 6 to 12 cycles. Each TCR beta cDNA got a 12-nucleotide random molecular identifier. TCRdb ran MiXCR on the 5' RACE reads and lists one entry per CDR3 protein. The top ten hold 25% to 35% of the sample, which has roughly 680,000 distinct CDR3 sequences, 45% to 50% seen once. The study's findings and limits: Long-lived donors exceeded aged donors in naive CD4+ cells and diversity. Naive T cell percentage showed a strong correlation with TCR beta diversity.

This clonotype was counted between two and nine times. Its antigen is unknown. The sequence derives from a woman aged 55-75 years in good health. Source material: blood. The chain has TRBV2 and TRBJ1-2; no clear D gene. CDR3 loop: CASSERRGYTF. CDR3 bases: TGTGCCAGCAGTGAACGCCGAGGCTACACCTTC.